A single sample is the source of the 15 T cell receptor beta chains below, sequenced in a study of blood T cell repertoires in COVID-19. This table comes from immunoSEQ multiplex PCR, and its TCRdb copy is limited to in-frame clones, with some not included. The data show approximately 51,000 clones, with about nine tenths seen just once and 5% to 7% held by the top ten. The source material was peripheral blood. These receptors all stem from a man aged 50-60 years with active COVID-19.

This chain links TRBV3-1 (or the pseudogene TRBV3-2) with TRBJ2-3, with D possibly matching TRBD2 (5 bases). This CDR3 contains 15 residues. Trimming took off 0 bases at V and 7 bases at J, with 14 bases between the two ends. Germline V CDR1 and CDR2: LGHDT, YNNKEL (reference sequence). CDR3 in DNA: TGTGCCAGCAGCCAAGATGGGGTGGGGAGAAATACGCAGTATTTT. Its protein is CASSQDGVGRNTQYF.

A few counts support this clone. The chain has TRBV19 and TRBJ2-3; possible D gene TRBD2, 7 bases. The CDR3 is 16 amino acids. The germline CDR1 and CDR2 sequences are LNHDA and SQIVND (reference sequence). V lost 5 bases and J lost 2, with 17 bases in between. The CDR3 DNA follows: TGTGCCAGTAGTCTACTGACGGGGGGCCTCACAGATACGCAGTATTTT. It translates to CASSLLTGGLTDTQYF.

This chain links TRBV9 with TRBJ2-5; tentatively, D is TRBD2 (6 bases). Trimming took 3 bases from V and 5 from J, leaving 14 bases between them. Looked up from germline, CDR1 is SGDLS and CDR2 is YYNGEE. The CDR3 runs 14 residues. CDR3 nucleotide sequence: TGTGCCAGCAGCGAGGTGGGGGGTTGGGAGACCCAGTACTTC. Its translation is CASSEVGGWETQYF.

This rearrangement joins TRBV6-5 to TRBJ2-1, with TRBD2 identical over 8 bases. Trimming cost V 5 bases and J 4 bases; bases outside gene matches: 4. This CDR3 has 14 amino acids. CDR1 and CDR2 from the germline V gene are MNHEY and SVGAGI. CDR3 nucleotides: TGTGCCAGCAGTCCCGAGCGGGGGTACAATGAGCAGTTCTTC. Its protein is CASSPERGYNEQFF.

The chain couples TRBV19 to TRBJ1-1, with TRBD1 matching 8 bases. After removal of 2 bases from V and 2 bases from J, the junction contained 7 bases not matched to a gene. Germline CDR1 reads LNHDA; CDR2 reads SQIVND (reference sequence). The CDR3 sequence is 16 residues long. The CDR3 coding sequence is TGTGCCAGTAGTATAAATCGGGACAGGAGTAACACTGAAGCTTTCTTT. It yields the protein CASSINRDRSNTEAFF.

DNA of the CDR3: TGTGCCACTGCCGGGGGGGGCGGGGATCAGCCCCAGCATTTT. Its translation: CATAGGGGDQPQHF. The rearrangement joins TRBV19 to TRBJ1-5; tentative D call: TRBD1 (6 bases). This CDR3 comprises 14 residues. Looked up from germline, CDR1 is LNHDA and CDR2 is SQIVND (reference sequence). Trimming removed 10 bases from V and 5 bases from J, with 18 bases in between. Full variable domain (rest looked up from reference TRBV19 and TRBJ1-5): DGGITQSPKYLFRKEGQNVTLSCEQNLNHDAMYWYRQDPGQGLRLIYYSQIVNDFQKGDIAEGYSVSREKKESFPLTVTSAQKNPTAFYLCATAGGGGDQPQHFGDGTRLSIL.

The CDR3 sequence is CASGQGGKYGYTF. CDR3 sequence (DNA): TGCGCCAGCGGCCAAGGGGGCAAGTATGGCTACACCTTC. The genes are TRBV5-1 and TRBJ1-2; TRBD1 agrees at 7 bases. Germline V gene lookup returns CDR1 SGHRS and CDR2 YFSETQ. V shed 7 bases, J shed 5 bases, and the junction held 8 bases outside the gene matches. The CDR3 has 13 residues.

The chain recombines TRBV24-1 with TRBJ2-3; a weak D match, TRBD2 (6 bases). The germline V gene encodes CDR1 KGHDR and CDR2 SFDVKD. Trimming removed 5 bases from V and 0 bases from J, with 11 bases in between. This CDR3 has 15 amino acids. The CDR3 here is CATSAGSGSTDTQYF. In DNA, the CDR3 is TGTGCCACCAGTGCAGGAAGCGGGAGCACAGATACGCAGTATTTT.

CDR3 amino acids: CASSYSKYRPGVETQYF. DNA for the CDR3: TGTGCCAGCAGTTACTCGAAATATCGACCGGGGGTAGAGACCCAGTACTTC. The rearrangement links TRBV6-2 or TRBV6-3 to TRBJ2-5; a possible D gene is TRBD2 (6 bases). This CDR3 contains 17 residues. Germline CDR1 is MNHEY and CDR2 is SVGEGT. V was shortened by 0 bases and J by 4 bases, with 18 bases between the two germline ends.

The chain links TRBV7-2 to TRBJ2-3; no clear D gene. Germline lookup yields CDR1 SGHTA and CDR2 FQGNSA. This CDR3 comprises 12 residues. Deletions cut 5 bases from V and 14 bases from J, with 17 bases between. For the CDR3, the DNA is TGTGCCAGCAGCACCCTGGCGATGGAGCGGTATTTT. This codes for CASSTLAMERYF.

The V and J genes are TRBV10-1 and TRBJ2-7; 8 positions match TRBD2. V lost 6 bases, J lost 6 bases, and 22 bases stayed unmatched. Germline CDR1 reads WNHNN; CDR2 reads SYGVQD (reference sequence). The CDR3 is made up of 18 amino acids. CDR3 sequence reads: CASRTLEGKRGRPGEQYF. CDR3 nucleotide sequence: TGCGCCAGCAGGACGCTTGAGGGTAAGCGGGGGAGACCTGGCGAGCAGTACTTC.

The rearrangement joins TRBV10-3 to TRBJ1-2, with 11 bases that match TRBD1. Germline V gene data show CDR1 as ENHRY and CDR2 as SYGVKD. The CDR3 contains 13 residues. Trimming at V came to 9 bases and at J to 3 bases, leaving 3 bases not matched to a gene. CDR3 loop: CAIRTGGDYGYTF. CDR3 bases: TGTGCCATTAGGACAGGGGGCGACTATGGCTACACCTTC.

This clone turned up a few times. The V gene is TRBV2, the J gene TRBJ2-2; D perhaps matches TRBD2 (5 bases). V was shortened by 6 bases and J by 1 base, with 12 bases between the two germline ends. Germline-derived CDR1 and CDR2 are SNHLY and FYNNEI. CDR3 size: 15 residues. CDR3 DNA sequence: TGTGCCAGCAGGAGTACGGCGGGGAACACCGGGGAGCTGTTTTTT. It is translated as CASRSTAGNTGELFF.

This chain connects TRBV5-1 to TRBJ2-1; 8 bases agree with TRBD2. CDR3 length: 15 residues. The V segment lost 7 bases and the J segment 2 bases; nucleotides outside the gene matches: 8. The germline V gene encodes CDR1 SGHRS and CDR2 YFSETQ. CDR3 sequence: CASGRGTRAYNEQFF. CDR3 in DNA: TGCGCCAGCGGCCGTGGGACTAGGGCCTACAATGAGCAGTTCTTC. The variable domain in full, completed from reference TRBV5-1 and TRBJ2-1, reads KAGVTQTPRYLIKTRGQQVTLSCSPISGHRSVSWYQQTPGQGLQFLFEYFSETQRNKGNFPGRFSGRQFSNSRSEMNVSTLELGDSALYLCASGRGTRAYNEQFFGPGTRLTVL.

CDR3 coding DNA: TGTGCCAGCAGCTATAGCGACAGGGGTGATGGCTACACCTTC. Its protein product is CASSYSDRGDGYTF. This chain links TRBV7-9 with TRBJ1-2; 8 bases line up with TRBD1. Germline V lookup: CDR1 SEHNR, CDR2 FQNEAQ (reference sequence). V lost 4 bases, J lost 6 bases, and 7 bases stayed unmatched. This CDR3 is 14 amino acids long.